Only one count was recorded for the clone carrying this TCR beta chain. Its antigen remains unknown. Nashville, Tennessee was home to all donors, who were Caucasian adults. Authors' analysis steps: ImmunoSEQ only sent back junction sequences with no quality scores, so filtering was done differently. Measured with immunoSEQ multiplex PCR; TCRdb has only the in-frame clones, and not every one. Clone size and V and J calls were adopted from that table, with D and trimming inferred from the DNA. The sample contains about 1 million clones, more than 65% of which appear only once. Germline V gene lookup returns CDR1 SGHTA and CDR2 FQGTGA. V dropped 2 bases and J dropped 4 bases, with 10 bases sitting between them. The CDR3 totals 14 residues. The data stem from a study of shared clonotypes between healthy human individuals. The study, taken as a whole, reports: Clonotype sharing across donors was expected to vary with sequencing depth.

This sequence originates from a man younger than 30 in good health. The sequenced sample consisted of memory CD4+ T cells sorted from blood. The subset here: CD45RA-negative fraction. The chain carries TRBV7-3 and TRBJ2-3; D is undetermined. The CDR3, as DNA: TGTGCCAGCAGCTTAGTAGGCGGCTCAGATACGCAGTATTTT. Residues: CASSLVGGSDTQYF.